This TCR beta chain emerged from a study of CD8 T cells in Susac syndrome. The CDR3 extends over 16 amino acids. Germline V CDR1 and CDR2: KGHSH, LQKENI. V was clipped by 3 bases and J by 5 bases, with 19 bases between them. The RNA input was about 0.5 to 1 ug, and it was reverse transcribed with random hexamers. A single record per CDR3 protein comes from TCRdb applying MiXCR to the immunoSEQ multiplex PCR reads. The table shows over 100,000 distinct CDR3 sequences, with 96% occurring only once. TEMRA cells were enriched by FACS, and CD4+ and CD8+ T cells were negatively isolated. The sequenced material came from CD4+ T cells from PBMCs. This clonotype originated in a human donor in good health. The rearrangement uses TRBV18 and TRBJ2-5; TRBD2 might be the D (6 bases). The CDR3 sequence is CASSPAAGLGRETQYF. CDR3 sequence (DNA): TGTGCCAGCTCACCGGCCGCGGGGCTTGGCAGGGAGACCCAGTACTTC. Drawing the rest from reference TRBV18 and TRBJ2-5, the complete variable domain is NAGVMQNPRHLVRRRGQEARLRCSPMKGHSHVYWYRQLPEEGLKFMVYLQKENIIDESGMPKERFSAEFPKEGPSILRIQQVVRGDSAAYFCASSPAAGLGRETQYFGPGTRLLVL.